These 2 T cell receptor beta chains came from one sample sequenced in a study of blood T cells in healthy people across ages. Alongside a J-beta primer mix, a sample-barcoded 5' primer served in a second PCR lasting about 7 to 12 cycles. TCRdb independently ran MiXCR on the 5' RACE reads; one entry per CDR3 protein. The table lists about 800,000 distinct CDR3 sequences, around half of them singletons, with 18% in the top ten. The sequenced sample was blood. The origin of the receptors is a man older than 75 in good health.

Turning to this clonotype: One base away lies a much larger clone, so this may be a sequencing read error. The V call is TRBV20-1, the J call TRBJ2-3; no clear D gene. Trimming took off 3 bases at V and 4 bases at J, with 5 bases between the two ends. This CDR3 has 11 residues. Looked up from germline, CDR1 is DFQATT and CDR2 is SNEGSKA (reference sequence). The CDR3: CSASLADTQYF. The CDR3 nucleotides are TGCAGTGCTAGTTTGGCAGATACGCAGTATTTT.

With regard to this clonotype: A much larger clone sits a single nucleotide away, making a read error possible. The chain links TRBV29-1 to TRBJ2-3; TRBD1 is a possible D gene (6 bases). The CDR3 has 12 residues. CDR1 and CDR2 from the germline V gene are SQVTM and ANQGSEA. CDR3 residues: CRVDGTTDTQYF. The CDR3 region has the DNA TGCCGCGTCGACGGGACAACAGATACGCAGTATTTT.